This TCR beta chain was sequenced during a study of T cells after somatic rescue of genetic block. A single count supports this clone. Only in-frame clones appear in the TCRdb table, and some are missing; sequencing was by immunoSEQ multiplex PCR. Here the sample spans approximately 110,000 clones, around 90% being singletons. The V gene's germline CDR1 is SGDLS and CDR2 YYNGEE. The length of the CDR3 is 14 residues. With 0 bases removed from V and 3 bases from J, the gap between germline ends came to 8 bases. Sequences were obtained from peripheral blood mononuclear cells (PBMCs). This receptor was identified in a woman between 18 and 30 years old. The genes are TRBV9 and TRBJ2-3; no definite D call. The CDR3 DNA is TGTGCCAGCAGCGTAGATCTAAGGACAGATACGCAGTATTTT. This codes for CASSVDLRTDTQYF.